Listed here are 23 T cell receptor beta chains from one sample, sequenced in a study of early T cells in non-severe SARS-CoV-2 infection. TCRdb re-called the 5' RACE reads through MiXCR, storing one row per CDR3 protein. The profile shows some 76,000 distinct CDR3 sequences, roughly 15% of them singletons. Sequencing was carried out using whole blood. These receptor sequences come from an adult who was a healthcare worker with PCR-confirmed SARS-CoV-2 infection or an uninfected control (not recorded which).

This clonotype was found many times. The chain uses TRBV28 and TRBJ2-4; D unresolved. CDR1 is MDHEN, CDR2 SYDVKM, per germline. The CDR3 spans 16 residues. Trimming pared 1 base from V and 0 bases from J, leaving 10 bases between. This CDR3 reads CASSLLPTLAKNIQYF. The CDR3 DNA is TGTGCCAGCAGTTTATTACCGACCCTAGCCAAAAACATTCAGTACTTC.

This clonotype was counted a few times. The rearrangement uses TRBV6-6 and TRBJ2-7; a possible D gene is TRBD2 (5 bases). The CDR3 consists of 14 residues. V lost 2 bases, J lost 1 base, and 9 bases lay in between. CDR1 and CDR2 from the germline V gene are MNHNY and SVGAGI (reference sequence). The CDR3 sequence is CASSYQGLSYEQYF. DNA of the CDR3: TGTGCCAGCAGTTACCAAGGACTGTCCTACGAGCAGTACTTC.

This clonotype is medium-sized (0.01 to 0.1%) by share. This chain joins TRBV20-1 and TRBJ2-7; weak D call: TRBD1 (5 bases). The V gene's germline CDR1 is DFQATT and CDR2 SNEGSKA (reference sequence). Trimming took off 3 bases at V and 3 bases at J, with 12 bases between the two ends. The CDR3 has 13 amino acids. CDR3 in DNA: TGCAGTGCTAGGGGGCAGGTTCTCTACGAGCAGTACTTC. Encoded protein: CSARGQVLYEQYF.

This clonotype was observed a handful of times. The gene calls are TRBV7-2 and TRBJ2-2; 10 nucleotides match TRBD1. The CDR3 has 15 amino acids. CDR1 is SGHTA, CDR2 FQGNSA, per germline. The V gene end was trimmed by 5 bases and the J gene end by 5 bases; junction bases not matched to a gene: 5. CDR3 sequence (DNA): TGTGCCAGCAGCCGACAGGGGGCAAGAACCGGGGAGCTGTTTTTT. It yields the protein CASSRQGARTGELFF.

The chain combines TRBV7-9 with TRBJ1-1; D call uncertain. Germline V gene data show CDR1 as SEHNR and CDR2 as FQNEAQ (reference sequence). V gave up 1 base and J gave up 9 bases, with 18 bases separating them. CDR3 length equals 15 residues. The CDR3, as DNA: TGTGCCAGCAGCTTAGAAGGATCTGGGAAAGAAAAAGCTTTCTTT. Its translation is CASSLEGSGKEKAFF.

This sequence joins TRBV18 and TRBJ2-7, with 9 bases matching TRBD1. Unmatched junction bases numbered 8, after V lost 8 bases and J lost 0 bases. CDR1 is KGHSH, CDR2 LQKENI, per germline. This CDR3 has 15 amino acids. This CDR3 is CASHSTGGRSYEQYF. The DNA for the CDR3 is TGTGCCAGCCACTCAACAGGGGGCCGCTCCTACGAGCAGTACTTC.

Many counts were recorded for this clonotype. V usage is TRBV6-2 or TRBV6-3 and J usage is TRBJ1-6; 7 positions agree with TRBD1. Per germline, CDR1 MNHEY and CDR2 SVGEGT. V lost 9 bases and J lost 4; bases outside the gene matches: 12. The CDR3 consists of 16 residues. The CDR3 DNA reads as TGTGCCAGTAAAGCCCCAGGGACAGCATATAATTCACCCCTCCACTTT. It codes for CASKAPGTAYNSPLHF.

This clonotype appeared many times. The chain couples TRBV20-1 to TRBJ2-2; D is perhaps TRBD2 (6 bases). V lost 1 base, J lost 3 bases, and 12 bases lay in between. The CDR3 is made up of 15 amino acids. Germline CDR1 reads DFQATT; CDR2 reads SNEGSKA (reference sequence). CDR3: CSARGGGGHTGELFF. CDR3 DNA: TGCAGTGCTAGAGGGGGAGGAGGACACACCGGGGAGCTGTTTTTT.

The chain joins TRBV11-2 to TRBJ2-7; 13 bases map to TRBD2. The V and J ends lost 7 bases and 5 bases, in that order; junction bases with no gene match: 17. CDR3 length: 18 amino acids. Germline V gives CDR1 SGHAT, CDR2 FQNNGV. The CDR3 DNA is TGTGCCAGCAACTCACATACTAGCGGGGGGGCCTTCTACGACGAGCAGTACTTC. Its protein product is CASNSHTSGGAFYDEQYF. The variable domain in full, with the rest retrieved from reference TRBV11-2 and TRBJ2-7, is EAGVAQSPRYKIIEKRQSVAFWCNPISGHATLYWYQQILGQGPKLLIQFQNNGVVDDSQLPKDRFSAERLKGVDSTLKIQPAKLEDSAVYLCASNSHTSGGAFYDEQYFGPGTRLTVT.

This chain uses TRBV7-9 with TRBJ2-1; 10 bases align to TRBD2. After removal of 3 bases from V and 6 bases from J, the junction contained 5 bases not matched to a gene. The germline CDR1 and CDR2 sequences are SEHNR and FQNEAQ (reference sequence). The CDR3 is 15 residues long. For the CDR3, the DNA is TGTGCCAGCAGCTTGCCGGGACTAGCGACCAATGAGCAGTTCTTC. Translation: CASSLPGLATNEQFF.

The V gene is TRBV5-1, the J gene TRBJ1-6; D is unresolved. Germline lookup yields CDR1 SGHRS and CDR2 YFSETQ. The CDR3 loop spans 15 amino acids. V shed 4 bases and J shed 7 bases, with 15 bases lying between them. For the CDR3, the DNA is TGCGCCAGCAGCACACGTCTCCAGACCAATTCACCCCTCCACTTT. Translating gives CASSTRLQTNSPLHF.

V is TRBV3-1 and J is TRBJ2-1; D gene uncertain. CDR3 size: 13 residues. Germline V gene lookup returns CDR1 LGHDT and CDR2 YNNKEL (reference sequence). V lost 1 base and J lost 6, with 7 bases in between. The DNA of the CDR3 is TGTGCCAGCAGCCAAGTCTCCGCCAATGAGCAGTTCTTC. It is translated as CASSQVSANEQFF.

This clonotype was recorded at least ten times. The V call is TRBV29-1, the J call TRBJ2-7; tentatively, D is TRBD1 (5 bases). Looked up from germline, CDR1 is SQVTM and CDR2 is ANQGSEA. V was cut by 7 bases and J by 2 bases, with 9 bases left in between. The CDR3 loop spans 11 amino acids. CDR3 sequence reads: CSATVTYEQYF. CDR3 in DNA: TGCAGCGCGACAGTTACCTACGAGCAGTACTTC.

In its sample, this clonotype was seen a few times. The chain has TRBV27 and TRBJ2-7, with D possibly being TRBD1 (5 bases). Germline CDR1 reads MNHEY; CDR2 reads SMNVEV (reference sequence). The CDR3 totals 14 residues. V was clipped by 2 bases and J by 4 bases, with 12 bases between them. This chain's CDR3 is CASSLRDRLYEQYF. The CDR3 nucleotides are TGTGCCAGCAGTTTACGCGACAGACTGTACGAGCAGTACTTC.

This clonotype has a count of ten or more. V usage is TRBV6-5 and J usage is TRBJ1-1; a possible D gene is TRBD1 (5 bases). Trimming pared 0 bases from V and 13 bases from J, leaving 15 bases between. Germline V CDR1 and CDR2: MNHEY, SVGAGI. This CDR3 spans 13 amino acids. The CDR3 is CASSYSPGGEVFF. In DNA form, the CDR3 reads TGTGCCAGCAGTTACTCCCCGGGGGGGGAGGTTTTCTTT.

This clonotype was seen more than once but under ten times. The CDR3: CSVAGQYYEQYF. In DNA, the CDR3 is TGCAGCGTTGCCGGGCAATACTACGAGCAGTACTTC. The chain carries TRBV29-1 and TRBJ2-7; D is undetermined. V lost 4 bases to trimming and J lost 3 bases, with 10 bases between them. CDR3 length: 12 residues. Germline CDR1 reads SQVTM; CDR2 reads ANQGSEA.

The V call is TRBV29-1, the J call TRBJ1-2, with no clear D. With 4 bases removed from V and 4 bases from J, the gap between germline ends came to 7 bases. The CDR3 consists of 11 residues. The germline V gene encodes CDR1 SQVTM and CDR2 ANQGSEA. DNA of the CDR3: TGCAGCGTTGTTGTTGGCTATGGCTACACCTTC. This encodes CSVVVGYGYTF.

The chain employs TRBV7-9 and TRBJ2-1; 13 bases match TRBD2. Germline assignment: CDR1 SEHNR and CDR2 FQNEAQ (reference sequence). CDR3 length: 17 residues. Germline trimming cut 0 bases from V and 7 bases from J; bases unmatched to any gene: 6. CDR3 DNA: TGTGCCAGCAGCTTAGCGCACGGGACTAGCGGGGAAAATGAGCAGTTCTTC. It encodes CASSLAHGTSGENEQFF.

This clonotype came up a few times. The rearrangement uses TRBV6-5 and TRBJ1-1, with 8 bases lining up with TRBD1. The V gene end was trimmed by 2 bases and the J gene end by 0 bases; junction bases not matched to a gene: 2. The CDR3 consists of 15 residues. From germline, CDR1 is MNHEY and CDR2 SVGAGI. The chain's CDR3 is CASSYGDRLNTEAFF. In DNA form, the CDR3 reads TGTGCCAGCAGTTACGGGGACAGGCTGAACACTGAAGCTTTCTTT.

This clonotype was detected once. This may be a read error: a much more frequent sequence differs by one nucleotide. This CDR3 is missing its conserved last phenylalanine or tryptophan, likely due to a read error. J is TRBJ1-5 and V is TRBV6-6; 9 nucleotides align to TRBD1. J was trimmed by 2 bases and V by 8 bases; bases with no gene match: 4. The CDR3 runs 14 residues. Germline V gene data show CDR1 as MNHNY and CDR2 as SVGAGI (reference sequence). CDR3 protein: CASRTGGGNQPQHY. As DNA, the CDR3 is TGTGCCAGCCGAACAGGGGGCGGCAATCAGCCCCAGCATTAT.

The gene calls are TRBV7-3 and TRBJ2-7; weak D call: TRBD2 (6 bases). Deletions cut 5 bases from V and 2 bases from J, with 16 bases between. The CDR3 has 15 residues. Germline assignment: CDR1 SGHTA and CDR2 FQGTGA. Written as DNA, the CDR3 is TGTGCCAGCAGCACCAACGGGGGACGACCCTACGAGCAGTACTTC. It translates to CASSTNGGRPYEQYF.

This clonotype was counted many times. This chain uses TRBV4-2 with TRBJ2-3; TRBD2 is a possible D gene (5 bases). This CDR3 has 15 residues. The germline V gene encodes CDR1 LGHNA and CDR2 YNFKEQ. The germline V and J ends were trimmed by 0 bases and 2 bases, with 9 bases remaining between them. CDR3 nucleotide sequence: TGTGCCAGCAGCCAAGATGGGGAGAACACAGATACGCAGTATTTT. Translated, it gives CASSQDGENTDTQYF.

The chain is built from TRBV7-2 and TRBJ2-1; a weak D match, TRBD2 (5 bases). Germline V lookup: CDR1 SGHTA, CDR2 FQGNSA. V lost 0 bases and J 4 bases, leaving 10 bases between the germline ends. The CDR3 has 15 residues. CDR3 in amino acids: CASSLAVRVYNEQFF. In DNA form, the CDR3 reads TGTGCCAGCAGCTTAGCGGTGCGGGTATACAATGAGCAGTTCTTC.